This T cell receptor beta chain was captured in a study of T-cell reconstitution after alpha-beta-depleted transplantation in children. Study findings and constraints: The study reportedly traced alpha-beta T cells about two months after transplant to several hundred expanded graft clones. For some patients, TCRbeta diversity was high at day 60 because of recipient T cells and thymic progenitors that survived. One year post-transplant, T-cell counts and diversity were largely derived from T cells produced anew.

TCRbeta library construction was performed incorporating unique molecular identifiers. TCRdb re-called the PCR reads with MiXCR, one entry per CDR3 protein. Seen here are 500,000 to 650,000 distinct CDR3 sequences, 13% observed once, and the top ten hold around 2.2%. Only a few counts were recorded for this clonotype. What it recognizes is unknown. With 1 base removed from V and 6 bases from J, the gap between germline ends came to 10 bases. Per the germline V gene, CDR1 is SGHVS and CDR2 is FQNEAQ. The CDR3 covers 13 residues. The sample here was PBMCs, mostly from graft donor cells, taken 360 days after TCRalphabeta/CD19-depleted stem cell transplant. The chain carries TRBV7-8 and TRBJ2-7; D perhaps matches TRBD2 (6 bases). The receptor's source is a male patient younger than 18 who had a stem cell transplant for acute myeloid leukemia, so the T cells may come from the graft donor. CDR3 protein: CASSLDGSGEQYF. The CDR3 nucleotides read TGTGCCAGCAGCTTAGACGGTAGCGGCGAGCAGTACTTC.